Included here is one T cell receptor beta chain sequence, with context. These data belong to a study of T cells in Graves' hyperthyroidism and ophthalmopathy. The investigators amplified TCR beta CDR3 regions from RNA transcripts. A set of HTBI primers served as the primers for a first-round RT-PCR of the TCR CDR3. TCRdb recomputed calls from the multiplex PCR reads with MiXCR, one row per CDR3 protein. Of fewer than 900,000 distinct CDR3 sequences listed, about 16% were seen once; the top ten hold under 9.5%. This CDR3 is 13 amino acids long. V shed 5 bases and J shed 4 bases, with 9 bases lying between them. Germline V gene sequence: CDR1 ENHRY, CDR2 SYGVKD. Across 18 months, stable Graves' hyperthyroidism was marked by no progression to ophthalmopathy. The source of the PBMCs was 8 to 10 ml of fresh peripheral blood.

V is TRBV10-3 and J is TRBJ2-1, with D possibly matching TRBD2 (5 bases). The TCR sequence derives from a man younger than 30 with Graves' hyperthyroidism. The specimen sequenced was blood. The CDR3: CAISSGSYNEQFF. Written as DNA, the CDR3 is TGTGCCATCAGTTCGGGGTCGTACAATGAGCAGTTCTTC.